The rows below give T cell receptor beta chains drawn from one sample of a study of blood T cell repertoires in COVID-19. Data came from immunoSEQ multiplex PCR; TCRdb stores just in-frame clones and leaves some out. The repertoire holds roughly 260,000 clones, with about 85% as singletons. Source material: peripheral blood. The receptors stem from a woman aged 45-60 years who had recovered from COVID-19. CDR3s include the opening cysteine and the closing phenylalanine or tryptophan.

>TRBJ2-7|TRBV5-5
CASSGAGEYNEQYF
>TRBJ2-1|TRBV7-3
CASSLEAGGRGNEQFF
>TRBJ2-2|TRBV2
CASSGNRVGELFF
>TRBJ1-2|TRBV4-2
CASSKEGLWDRDYGYTF
>TRBJ1-1|TRBV5-1
CASSSLRQGDTEAFF
>TRBJ2-7|TRBV28
CASRHPDSFYEQYF
>TRBJ1-2|TRBV4-3
CASSQDEGAYYGYTF
>TRBJ1-4|TRBV27
CASSPRTGNEKLFF
>TRBJ1-1|TRBV12-5
CASGFWVGENTEAFF
>TRBJ1-1|TRBV19
CASSTDLETEAFF
>TRBJ2-1|TRBV10-3
CAISESGDREGYNEQFF
>TRBJ2-7|TRBV29-1
CSVEDTSGDYEQYF
>TRBJ1-2|TRBV6-1
CASSDIATGHYGYTF
>TRBJ2-1|TRBV7-2
CASSLSANTYNEQFF
>TRBJ2-7|TRBV2
CASSSTGNEQYF
>TRBJ1-1|TRBV5-4
CASSLGGTMNTEAFF
>TRBJ2-1|TRBV11-1
CASSSSGRQDNEQFF
>TRBJ2-3|TRBV30
CAWGQEGTDTQYF
>TRBJ2-7|TRBV5-1
CASSLGGQGSYEQYF
>TRBJ2-1|TRBV28
CASSYRGGYSYNEQFF
>TRBJ2-7|TRBV11-2
CASSLGLATYEQYF
>TRBJ2-7|TRBV18
CASSPTRQDSYEQYF
>TRBJ2-1|TRBV9
CASSDPTGLAGGRSSYNEQFF
>TRBJ1-2|TRBV5-1
CASSLGGTGSGYTF
>TRBJ2-6|TRBV30
CAWSPVSGANVLTF
>TRBJ2-5|TRBV18
CASSSEETQYF
>TRBJ1-1|TRBV7-3
CASSSLPPQGATGMNTEAFF
>TRBJ1-4|TRBV10-2
CASSPYRKNEKLFF
>TRBJ1-2|TRBV28
CASEEDGGLRGYTF
>TRBJ1-2|TRBV27
CASSNRGGGYTF
>TRBJ1-1|TRBV27
CASSFWGRNTEAFF
>TRBJ1-3|TRBV11-2
CASSEQGSGNTIYF
>TRBJ1-2|TRBV3-1/TRBV3-2
CASSQEPGDGYTF
>TRBJ1-2|TRBV6-4
CASRPGTGTYGYTF
>TRBJ1-1|TRBV11-2
CASSFYRVNTEAFF
>TRBJ2-4|TRBV5-1
CASSGGQNPLIAKNIQYF
>TRBJ2-7|TRBV30
CAWSASIEQYF
>TRBJ2-1|TRBV19
CASSMRGSYNEQFF
>TRBJ1-1|TRBV7-2
CASSGDRGTEAFF
>TRBJ2-1|TRBV5-1
CASSLALAGADEQFF
>TRBJ2-1|TRBV4-3
CASSPYLASHEQFF
>TRBJ1-1|TRBV19
CASSTFLLMGQGVMGREAFF
>TRBJ2-1|TRBV4-3
CASSQTSGGYNEQFF
>TRBJ2-3|TRBV6-5
CASSSPSGASDTQYF
>TRBJ2-1|TRBV27
CASSLLGSGSQDEQFF
>TRBJ2-7|TRBV27
CASSLLGTTSYEQYF
>TRBJ2-2|TRBV18
CASSPQGEVTGTGELFF